These 30 T cell receptor beta chains share one sample of origin, sequenced in a study of cytomegalovirus exposure and HLA in healthy donors. The primer mix had 60 Vbeta and 13 Jbeta primers. Profiled with immunoSEQ multiplex PCR; TCRdb holds only in-frame clones, not every one. Of roughly 130,000 clones detected, over 60% appear once; the ten largest clones hold approximately 0.97%. Material: PBMCs. The receptors shown here come from a human donor in good health.

The V call is TRBV5-6, the J call TRBJ2-5; tentative D call: TRBD1 (6 bases). Trimming left V 2 bases short and J 5 bases short, with 13 bases between. Germline V CDR1 and CDR2: SGHDT, YYEEEE. The length of the CDR3 is 14 residues. In DNA, the CDR3 is TGTGCCAGCAGCTTACAGGGTATCGAGGAGACCCAGTACTTC. This sequence encodes CASSLQGIEETQYF.

This chain uses TRBV5-1 with TRBJ1-1; 11 nucleotides agree with TRBD1. This CDR3 contains 15 residues. CDR1 and CDR2 (germline): SGHRS, YFSETQ. V was pared by 5 bases and J by 2 bases, with 5 bases of the junction left unmatched. The CDR3 DNA sequence: TGCGCCAGCAGTCGGACAGGGGGCCAAAACACTGAAGCTTTCTTT. This translates into CASSRTGGQNTEAFF.

This clone was detected only a few times. J is TRBJ2-7 and V is TRBV19; TRBD1 matches 10 bases. The CDR3 extends over 16 amino acids. J lost 7 bases, V lost 5 bases, and 14 bases had no gene match. Germline assignment: CDR1 LNHDA and CDR2 SQIVND (reference sequence). CDR3 sequence: CASSFQLGQGVGEQYF. CDR3 nucleotide sequence: TGTGCCAGTAGTTTCCAACTTGGACAGGGGGTAGGGGAGCAGTACTTC.

This sequence joins TRBV6-4 and TRBJ1-1; D call uncertain. V was shortened by 0 bases and J by 0 bases, with 8 bases between the two germline ends. Looked up from germline, CDR1 is MRHNA and CDR2 is SNTAGT. CDR3 size: 15 residues. DNA for the CDR3: TGTGCCAGCAGTGACTCAGAGGATTTGAACACTGAAGCTTTCTTT. Encoded protein: CASSDSEDLNTEAFF.

This clone has more than one count but fewer than ten. This rearrangement joins TRBV6-5 to TRBJ2-7; 9 bases match TRBD1. With 5 bases clipped from V and 2 bases from J, the junction kept 7 bases outside the gene matches. This CDR3 is 15 amino acids long. From germline, CDR1 is MNHEY and CDR2 SVGAGI. CDR3 DNA sequence: TGTGCCAGCAGTCACCCGGGACAGGGACCCTACGAGCAGTACTTC. Protein product: CASSHPGQGPYEQYF.

J is TRBJ2-3 and V is TRBV25-1, with 9 bases matching TRBD1. This CDR3 comprises 16 residues. Trimming cost V 5 bases and J 2 bases; bases outside gene matches: 8. Germline CDR1 MGHDK, CDR2 SYGVNS. CDR3 sequence reads: CASSRDRAPSTDTQYF. CDR3 DNA sequence: TGTGCCAGCAGTAGGGACAGGGCCCCATCCACAGATACGCAGTATTTT.

This clone was recorded once. V and J are TRBV6-1 and TRBJ2-3; no clear D. Trimming cost V 3 bases and J 2 bases, with 15 bases left between them. The CDR3 has 16 amino acids. The germline V gene has CDR1 MNHNS and CDR2 SASEGT. In DNA, the CDR3 is TGTGCCAGCAGTGAGTCGGCTAGACGGCCCACAGATACGCAGTATTTT. Residues: CASSESARRPTDTQYF.

This clone appeared once. The CDR3: CASRRGQGFQGYTF. CDR3 nucleotide sequence: TGTGCCAGCCGTCGTGGACAGGGGTTCCAAGGCTACACCTTC. The genes are TRBV19 and TRBJ1-2; TRBD1 aligns across 9 bases. Germline lookup yields CDR1 LNHDA and CDR2 SQIVND (reference sequence). This CDR3 is 14 amino acids long. After removal of 9 bases from V and 8 bases from J, the junction contained 13 bases not matched to a gene. Using reference TRBV19 and TRBJ1-2 for the parts outside the CDR3, the full variable domain is DGGITQSPKYLFRKEGQNVTLSCEQNLNHDAMYWYRQDPGQGLRLIYYSQIVNDFQKGDIAEGYSVSREKKESFPLTVTSAQKNPTAFYLCASRRGQGFQGYTFGSGTRLTVV.

This chain connects TRBV5-3 to TRBJ2-7; 9 bases are shared with TRBD2. TRBV5-3 is designated an ORF whose function remains uncertain. With 1 base clipped from V and 2 bases from J, the junction kept 7 bases outside the gene matches. This CDR3 has 16 residues. CDR3 sequence: CARSLFIAGDPYEQYF. The CDR3 nucleotides read TGTGCCAGAAGCTTGTTTATAGCGGGGGACCCCTACGAGCAGTACTTC.

DNA for the CDR3: TGTGCCAGCTCATCTATGAGGGATACTGAAGCTTTCTTT. It translates to CASSSMRDTEAFF. This chain joins TRBV18 and TRBJ1-1, with unresolved D. There are 13 residues in the CDR3. Trimming removed 5 bases at V and 5 bases at J, with 12 bases between. In germline, CDR1 is KGHSH, CDR2 LQKENI.

The chain employs TRBV2 and TRBJ1-1, with 9 bases fitting TRBD1. Trimming removed 11 bases from V and 4 bases from J; junction bases left unmatched: 5. Germline CDR1 and CDR2: SNHLY and FYNNEI. This CDR3 is 12 amino acids long. The chain's CDR3 is CAGQGRATEAFF. As DNA, the CDR3 is TGTGCCGGACAGGGGCGGGCCACTGAAGCTTTCTTT. The variable domain in full, with the rest retrieved from reference TRBV2 and TRBJ1-1, is EPEVTQTPSHQVTQMGQEVILRCVPISNHLYFYWYRQILGQKVEFLVSFYNNEISEKSEIFDDQFSVERPDGSNFTLKIRSTKLEDSAMYFCAGQGRATEAFFGQGTRLTVV.

The V and J genes are TRBV2 and TRBJ1-1; tentatively, D is TRBD1 (5 bases). Trimming left V 6 bases short and J 10 bases short, with 15 bases between. Germline V gene data show CDR1 as SNHLY and CDR2 as FYNNEI. The CDR3 is 12 residues long. CDR3 sequence (DNA): TGTGCCAGCAGGGGGCCGGCACCGAGAGCTTTCTTT. Amino acids: CASRGPAPRAFF.

The chain has TRBV4-1 and TRBJ1-5; 7 bases are a match to TRBD1. J gave up 4 bases and V 3 bases, and 9 bases lay outside the gene matches. Germline CDR1 and CDR2: MGHRA and YSYEKL. The CDR3 runs 16 residues. The CDR3 spells CASSQVQGLGNQPQHF. As DNA, the CDR3 is TGCGCCAGCAGCCAGGTACAGGGGTTGGGTAATCAGCCCCAGCATTTT.

This clone showed up just a few times. This rearrangement joins TRBV7-2 to TRBJ2-7; TRBD1 aligns across 7 bases. V shed 5 bases, J shed 9 bases, and the junction held 4 bases outside the gene matches. CDR3 size: 11 residues. Germline-derived CDR1 and CDR2 are SGHTA and FQGNSA. Written as DNA, the CDR3 is TGTGCCAGCAGCCAAGGGGGCGGGCAGTACTTC. This encodes CASSQGGGQYF.

This rearrangement joins TRBV5-4 to TRBJ1-3, with 7 bases lining up with TRBD1. Losses at the gene ends were 4 bases for V and 0 bases for J; bases not matched to a gene: 7. Germline CDR1 reads SGHNT; CDR2 reads YYREEE (reference sequence). This CDR3 is 16 amino acids long. CDR3 bases: TGTGCCAGCAGCCCAGAGGGGGCCCGCTCTGGAAACACCATATATTTT. Protein: CASSPEGARSGNTIYF.

This chain links TRBV7-6 with TRBJ2-3, with D possibly TRBD1 on 6 matching bases. This CDR3 has 15 residues. Germline V gene lookup returns CDR1 SGHVS and CDR2 FNYEAQ. V shed 0 bases and J shed 10 bases, with 17 bases lying between them. Here the CDR3 DNA reads TGTGCCAGCAGCTTAGCGGGCAGGGGTGAAGTGGCGCAGTATTTT. Its translation: CASSLAGRGEVAQYF.

This chain links TRBV5-1 with TRBJ2-6, with 9 bases fitting TRBD1. The CDR3 covers 18 residues. Germline V lookup: CDR1 SGHRS, CDR2 YFSETQ. With 0 bases clipped from V and 4 bases from J, the junction kept 8 bases outside the gene matches. In nucleotides, the CDR3 is TGCGCCAGCAGCTTGGGAGGACAGGGGTCGTCCGGGGCCAACGTCCTGACTTTC. This gives the protein CASSLGGQGSSGANVLTF.

The rearrangement joins TRBV4-1 to TRBJ2-5, with TRBD2 identical over 10 bases. V lost 1 base, J lost 4 bases, and 9 bases stayed unmatched. The germline CDR1 and CDR2 sequences are MGHRA and YSYEKL. The CDR3 spans 17 residues. CDR3: CASSQAILAGAGETQYF. DNA of the CDR3: TGCGCCAGCAGCCAAGCCATCCTAGCGGGGGCCGGAGAGACCCAGTACTTC.

V gene TRBV7-9 combines with J gene TRBJ2-2; D ambiguous. Trimming removed 8 bases at V and 8 bases at J, with 9 bases between. Germline-derived CDR1 and CDR2 are SEHNR and FQNEAQ (reference sequence). The CDR3 length is 11 residues. Here the CDR3 reads CASHREGELFF. In DNA form, the CDR3 reads TGTGCCAGCCACAGAGAAGGGGAGCTGTTTTTT.

The CDR3 DNA reads as TGTGCCAGCAGCGTAGTTGGGGAACAGGGTACCAAAAACATTCAGTACTTC. Translated: CASSVVGEQGTKNIQYF. The chain couples TRBV9 to TRBJ2-4; the D gene is possibly TRBD1 (6 bases). V was shortened by 0 bases and J by 2 bases, with 15 bases between the two germline ends. Looked up from germline, CDR1 is SGDLS and CDR2 is YYNGEE. The CDR3 extends over 17 amino acids.

In this sample, this clone turned up a few times. V usage is TRBV5-5 and J usage is TRBJ1-4; D uncertain. This CDR3 is 15 amino acids long. Trimming stripped 0 bases from V and 5 bases from J, with 11 bases between. CDR1 and CDR2 from the germline V gene are SGHKS and YYEKEE (reference sequence). The CDR3, as DNA: TGTGCCAGCAGCTTGGTGTCAGGTCTGAATGAAAAACTGTTTTTT. It specifies CASSLVSGLNEKLFF.

The chain employs TRBV5-4 and TRBJ2-7; TRBD2 agrees at 7 bases. V was clipped by 4 bases and J by 2 bases; unmatched bases: 9. The CDR3 runs 15 residues. Per germline, CDR1 SGHNT and CDR2 YYREEE (reference sequence). The CDR3: CASSPGVGGAYEQYF. The CDR3 nucleotides read TGTGCCAGCAGCCCTGGGGTGGGAGGGGCCTACGAGCAGTACTTC.

V is TRBV9 and J is TRBJ2-7, with TRBD2 matching 9 bases. V shed 0 bases and J 2 bases; nucleotides not matched to a gene: 3. The CDR3 is 15 amino acids. Germline V gives CDR1 SGDLS, CDR2 YYNGEE. For the CDR3, the DNA is TGTGCCAGCAGCGTAGAGGCGGGGGGGCCCTACGAGCAGTACTTC. Residues: CASSVEAGGPYEQYF.

The rearrangement links TRBV2 to TRBJ1-1; D unclear. The CDR3 consists of 14 residues. The V end lost 4 bases, the J end lost 1 base, and 10 bases lay between the germline ends. Germline CDR1 is SNHLY and CDR2 is FYNNEI. This chain's CDR3 is CASSVERSNTEAFF. Written as DNA, the CDR3 is TGTGCCAGCAGTGTCGAGAGGTCGAACACTGAAGCTTTCTTT.

With respect to this clone: The same CDR3 also results from other DNA sequences found in this sample. J is TRBJ2-1 and V is TRBV10-3; 9 positions agree with TRBD2. J gave up 0 bases and V 8 bases, and 8 bases lay outside the gene matches. There are 16 residues in the CDR3. Germline assignment: CDR1 ENHRY and CDR2 SYGVKD. CDR3 nucleotide sequence: TGTGCCATCGAGTCTAGCGGGGCCAGCTCCTACAATGAGCAGTTCTTC. It is translated as CAIESSGASSYNEQFF.

This chain connects TRBV9 to TRBJ1-3, with TRBD1 matching 7 bases. Per germline, CDR1 SGDLS and CDR2 YYNGEE. The CDR3 is 15 amino acids. V dropped 4 bases and J dropped 3; count of bases not matched to a gene: 7. This chain's CDR3 is CASSTLTGNGNTIYF. In nucleotides, the CDR3 is TGTGCCAGCAGCACCCTGACAGGGAATGGAAACACCATATATTTT.

The V gene is TRBV19, the J gene TRBJ2-4, with 9 positions matching TRBD2. The germline gives CDR1 LNHDA, CDR2 SQIVND (reference sequence). The CDR3 covers 17 residues. The V and J ends lost 5 bases and 7 bases, in that order; junction bases with no gene match: 15. CDR3 DNA: TGTGCCAGTAGTTCTTCCCGCGGGGGGGCTTTAGGGAACATTCAGTACTTC. Encoded protein: CASSSSRGGALGNIQYF.

This sequence joins TRBV6-6 and TRBJ2-2; 7 bases fit TRBD2. Losses at the gene ends were 2 bases for V and 5 bases for J; bases not matched to a gene: 5. Germline-derived CDR1 and CDR2 are MNHNY and SVGAGI (reference sequence). This CDR3 region has 15 residues. DNA of the CDR3: TGTGCCAGCAGTTACGTAGCGGGTCGTACCGGGGAGCTGTTTTTT. Protein: CASSYVAGRTGELFF.

This clone was picked up a small number of times. J is TRBJ1-1 and V is TRBV29-1, with D possibly TRBD1 on 5 matching bases. The CDR3 is made up of 12 amino acids. V shed 0 bases and J shed 10 bases, with 12 bases lying between them. Per the germline V gene, CDR1 is SQVTM and CDR2 is ANQGSEA. This CDR3 reads CSVEDRAGRAFF. CDR3 bases: TGCAGCGTTGAAGATAGGGCAGGGCGAGCTTTCTTT. Combining the CDR3 with reference TRBV29-1 and TRBJ1-1 gives the whole variable domain SAVISQKPSRDICQRGTSLTIQCQVDSQVTMMFWYRQQPGQSLTLIATANQGSEATYESGFVIDKFPISRPNLTFSTLTVSNMSPEDSSIYLCSVEDRAGRAFFGQGTRLTVV.

This chain links TRBV5-1 with TRBJ2-5; D gene unclear. Germline assignment: CDR1 SGHRS and CDR2 YFSETQ. The CDR3 length is 14 residues. Trimming took off 0 bases at V and 5 bases at J, with 11 bases between the two ends. In nucleotides, the CDR3 is TGCGCCAGCAGCTTGGGTGTGGCCGGGGAGACCCAGTACTTC. Translating it yields CASSLGVAGETQYF.